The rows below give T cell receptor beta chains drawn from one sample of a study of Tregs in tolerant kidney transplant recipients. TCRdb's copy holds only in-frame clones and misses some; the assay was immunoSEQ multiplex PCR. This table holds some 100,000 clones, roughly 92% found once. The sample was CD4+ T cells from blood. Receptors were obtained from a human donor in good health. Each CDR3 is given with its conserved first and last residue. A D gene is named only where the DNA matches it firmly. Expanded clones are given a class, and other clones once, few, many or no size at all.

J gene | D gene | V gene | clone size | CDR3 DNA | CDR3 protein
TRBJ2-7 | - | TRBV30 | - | TGTGCCTGGAGCCAACTTCGTGGCGAGCAGTACTTC | CAWSQLRGEQYF
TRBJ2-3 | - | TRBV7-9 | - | TGTGCCAGCAGCTTAGGAGACGGGGACCCCCACACGGATACGCAGTATTTT | CASSLGDGDPHTDTQYF
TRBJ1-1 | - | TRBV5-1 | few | TGCGCCAGCAGCTTTTCTTCGAACACTGAAGCTTTCTTT | CASSFSSNTEAFF
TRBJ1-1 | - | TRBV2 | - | TGTGCCAGCAGTGAACAGCCAAACACTGAAGCTTTCTTT | CASSEQPNTEAFF
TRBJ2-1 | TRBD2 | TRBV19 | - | TGTGCCAGTAGTGCCTCTCCGCCACTAGCGGCCTACAATGAGCAGTTCTTC | CASSASPPLAAYNEQFF
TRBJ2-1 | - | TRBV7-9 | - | TGTGCCAGCAGCTTAATAAAGAGTGCAGGCGACTACAATGAGCAGTTCTTC | CASSLIKSAGDYNEQFF
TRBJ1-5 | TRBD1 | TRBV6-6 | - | TGTGCCAGCAGTCCCCTAGACAGGGCTGGGCAGCCCCAGCATTTT | CASSPLDRAGQPQHF
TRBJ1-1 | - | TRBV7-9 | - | TGTGCCAGCAGCTTGGTGGGAGGGGACACTGAAGCTTTCTTT | CASSLVGGDTEAFF
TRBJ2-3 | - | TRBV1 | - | TGCACCAGCAGCCACCTCGTGGGCGACTTCACAGATACGCAGTATTTT | CTSSHLVGDFTDTQYF
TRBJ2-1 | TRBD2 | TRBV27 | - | TGTGCCAGCAGTTCCAGCGGGAGCCCTTACAATGAGCAGTTCTTC | CASSSSGSPYNEQFF
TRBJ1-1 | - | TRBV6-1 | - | TGTGCCAGCAGACTTGTCCTGAACACTGAAGCTTTCTTT | CASRLVLNTEAFF
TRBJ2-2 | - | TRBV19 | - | TGTGCCAGTAGTATAGGACAGACGAACACCGGGGAGCTGTTTTTT | CASSIGQTNTGELFF
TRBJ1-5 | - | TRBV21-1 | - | TGTGCCAGCAGCAGGAGGGACAAGGGTTTAATTCAGCCCCAGCATTTT | CASSRRDKGLIQPQHF
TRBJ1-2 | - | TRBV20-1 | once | TGCAGTGCTAGTTATAGTCGGGGCTACACCTTC | CSASYSRGYTF
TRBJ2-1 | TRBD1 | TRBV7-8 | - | TGTGCCAGCAGCTTAGGGCTGGACAGGCACAATGAGCAGTTCTTC | CASSLGLDRHNEQFF
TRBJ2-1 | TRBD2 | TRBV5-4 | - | TGTGCCAGCAGCTCGAGAAAGGGCGGGGGGGCAATGAATGAGCAGTTCTTC | CASSSRKGGGAMNEQFF
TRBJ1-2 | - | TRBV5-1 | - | TGCGCCAGCAGGTGGGCCGGGGCTTTAGCTAACTATGGCTACACCTTC | CASRWAGALANYGYTF
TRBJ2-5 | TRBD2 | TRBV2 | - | TGTGCCAGCACGGGACTAGCGGGGCAAGAGACCCAGTACTTC | CASTGLAGQETQYF
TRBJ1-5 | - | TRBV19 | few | TGTGCCAGTAGTATCCGCGAAGGTCAGCCCCAGCATTTT | CASSIREGQPQHF
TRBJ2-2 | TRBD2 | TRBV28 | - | TGTGCCAGCAGGCCGTTGACTAGCCAGAACACCGGGGAGCTGTTTTTT | CASRPLTSQNTGELFF
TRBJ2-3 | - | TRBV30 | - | TGTGCCTGGAGTTCCGTGGATACGCAGTACTTT | CAWSSVDTQYF
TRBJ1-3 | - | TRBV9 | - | TGTGCCAGCAGCCCGAAATTACCTGGAAACACCATATATTTT | CASSPKLPGNTIYF
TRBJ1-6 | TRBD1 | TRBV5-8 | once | TGTGCCAGCAGCGATGGACAGGGGTTCTATAATTCACCCCTCCACTTT | CASSDGQGFYNSPLHF
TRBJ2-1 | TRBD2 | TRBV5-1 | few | TGCGCCAGCAGCTTTGGGGTAGCGGGAGGCTGGCAGTTCTTC | CASSFGVAGGWQFF
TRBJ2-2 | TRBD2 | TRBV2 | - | TGTGCCAGCAGTGATAGGCTAGCGGGAGGGGCCGGGGAGCTGTTTTTT | CASSDRLAGGAGELFF
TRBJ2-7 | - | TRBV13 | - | TGTGCCAGCAGCTTTTTTAATGGGCGGGGGCTCTCCTACGAGCAGTACTTC | CASSFFNGRGLSYEQYF
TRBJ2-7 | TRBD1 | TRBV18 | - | TGTGCCAGCTCATCACTACCCCCGGGACAGGGATCCTACGAGCAGTACTTC | CASSSLPPGQGSYEQYF
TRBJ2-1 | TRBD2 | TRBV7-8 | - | TGTGCCAGCAGCCCACGGACTAGCGGGAGGTCTACCTACAATGAGCAGTTCTTC | CASSPRTSGRSTYNEQFF
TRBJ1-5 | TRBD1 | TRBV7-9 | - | TGTGCCAGCAGCGTTACAGGGGGCGTAGGCAATCAGCCCCAGCATTTT | CASSVTGGVGNQPQHF
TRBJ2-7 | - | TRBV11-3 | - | TGTGCCAGCAGCTTAGGTACGGAGAGCGAGCAGTACTTC | CASSLGTESEQYF
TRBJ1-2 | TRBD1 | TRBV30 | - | TGTGCCTGGAGTAAGGGACAGGGGTATGGCTACACCTTC | CAWSKGQGYGYTF
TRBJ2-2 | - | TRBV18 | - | TGTGCCAGCTCACCTGGACAGACCGGGGAGCTGTTTTTT | CASSPGQTGELFF
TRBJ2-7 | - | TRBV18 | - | TGTGCCAGCTCACCGGGCAGAACTGTCTACGAGCAGTACTTC | CASSPGRTVYEQYF
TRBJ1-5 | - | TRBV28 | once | TGTGCCAGCAGTTTACCAACAGGTCAGCCCCAGCATTTT | CASSLPTGQPQHF
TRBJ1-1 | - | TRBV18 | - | TGTGCCAGCTCACCGGACCGCGGCTGGTCCTCGGCTTTCTTT | CASSPDRGWSSAFF
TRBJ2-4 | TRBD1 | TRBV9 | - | TGTGCCAGCAGCGCTGCGGACAGGGGTCATCAGTACTTC | CASSAADRGHQYF
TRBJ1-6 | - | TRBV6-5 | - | TGTGCCGGCCGAGGAGGGGCGAGTTCACCCCTCCACTTT | CAGRGGASSPLHF
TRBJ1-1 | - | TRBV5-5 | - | TGTGCCAGCAGCTTAGGGACCCGGGGCTGGAACACTGAAGCTTTCTTT | CASSLGTRGWNTEAFF
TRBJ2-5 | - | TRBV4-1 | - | TGCGCCAGCAGCCAACCGGGGACTGGATGGACCCAGTACTTC | CASSQPGTGWTQYF
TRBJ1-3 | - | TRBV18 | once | TGTGCCAGCTCACCACCGCCTGAGGAGGGAAACACCATATATTTT | CASSPPPEEGNTIYF
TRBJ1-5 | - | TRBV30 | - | TGTGCCTGGAGTGCGGCAGGTAGGAGCAATCAGCCCCAGCATTTT | CAWSAAGRSNQPQHF
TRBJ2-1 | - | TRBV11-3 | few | TGTGCCAGCAGCTTGCGAGGCTCCTACAATGAGCAGTTCTTC | CASSLRGSYNEQFF
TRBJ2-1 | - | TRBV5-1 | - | TGCGCCAGCAGCTTGACACTAGCAGAGAATGAGCAGTTCTTC | CASSLTLAENEQFF
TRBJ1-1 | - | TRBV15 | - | TGTGCCACCAGCAGAGTCGGCACCTTGAACACTGAAGCTTTCTTT | CATSRVGTLNTEAFF
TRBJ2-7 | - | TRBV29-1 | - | TGCAGCGTTGGGGACAGTCCCGCGGGGGGCGAGCAGTACTTC | CSVGDSPAGGEQYF
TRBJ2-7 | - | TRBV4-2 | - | TGTGCCAGCAGCCAAGATGGCCGACCGCACGAGCAGTACTTC | CASSQDGRPHEQYF
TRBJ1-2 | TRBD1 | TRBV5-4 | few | TGTGCCAGCAGCTTCCGACAGGGCCCAAACTATGGCTACACCTTC | CASSFRQGPNYGYTF
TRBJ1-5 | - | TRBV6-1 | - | TGTGCCAGCAGTTCCGGCAGTAGCAATCAGCCCCAGCATTTT | CASSSGSSNQPQHF
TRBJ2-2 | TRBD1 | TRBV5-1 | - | TGCGCCAGCAGCGCGGACAGGGGGCGGACCGGGGAGCTGTTTTTT | CASSADRGRTGELFF
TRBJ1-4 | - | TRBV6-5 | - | TGTGCCAGCAGTTACTCGAACAGCCAGCGGAGGGAAAAACTGTTTTTT | CASSYSNSQRREKLFF
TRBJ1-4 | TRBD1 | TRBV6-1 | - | TGTGCCAGCAGTATGTCCGGGACAGGCGGCGAGAAACTGTTTTTT | CASSMSGTGGEKLFF